The following is a T cell receptor beta chain sequence with its context. This record comes from a study of T cell responses to AZD1222 COVID-19 vaccine. Across the study: Second doses that came at about 4 or about 12 weeks were put together.

Germline V gene lookup returns CDR1 MGHRA and CDR2 YSYEKL. Trimming cost V 1 base and J 0 bases, with 4 bases left between them. This CDR3 spans 15 amino acids. Sequenced by immunoSEQ multiplex PCR; TCRdb stores in-frame clones only, minus some. The sample shows nearly 80,000 clones, 75% to 85% of them seen only once. The J gene is TRBJ1-6, the V gene TRBV4-1; D ambiguous. This TCR came from an adult in good health. The input for sequencing was peripheral blood, taken on day 0 of AZD1222 vaccination. CDR3 nucleotides: TGCGCCAGCAGCCAAGGAGACTCCTATAATTCACCCCTCCACTTT. It translates to CASSQGDSYNSPLHF.